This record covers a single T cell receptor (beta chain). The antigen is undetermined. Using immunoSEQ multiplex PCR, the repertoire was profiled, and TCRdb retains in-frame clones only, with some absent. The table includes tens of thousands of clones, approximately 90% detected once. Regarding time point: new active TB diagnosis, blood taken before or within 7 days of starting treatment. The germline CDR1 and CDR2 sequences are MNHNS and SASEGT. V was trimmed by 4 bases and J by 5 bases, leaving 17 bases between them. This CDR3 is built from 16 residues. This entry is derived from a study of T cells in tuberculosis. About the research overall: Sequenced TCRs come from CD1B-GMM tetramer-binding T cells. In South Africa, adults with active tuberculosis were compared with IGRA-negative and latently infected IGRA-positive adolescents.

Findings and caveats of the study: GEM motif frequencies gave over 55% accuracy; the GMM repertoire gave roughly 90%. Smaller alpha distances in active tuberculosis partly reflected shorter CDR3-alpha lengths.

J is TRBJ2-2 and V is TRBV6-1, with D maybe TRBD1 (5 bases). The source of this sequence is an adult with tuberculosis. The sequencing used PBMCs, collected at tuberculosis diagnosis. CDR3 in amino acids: CASSVDTFRYTGELFF. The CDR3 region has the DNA TGTGCCAGCAGTGTGGACACCTTTAGGTATACCGGGGAGCTGTTTTTT.